A selection of T cell receptor beta chains follows, all from one sample in a study of cytomegalovirus exposure and HLA in healthy donors. The assay was immunoSEQ multiplex PCR, and TCRdb's table has in-frame clones only and misses some. The data contain some 90,000 clones, roughly 79% of them seen just once; the ten biggest clones take up approximately 4%. Sequencing was carried out using PBMCs. These receptors were obtained from a woman aged 65 to 85 in good health and CMV-seropositive. Each CDR3 is given with its conserved first and last residue.

length: 15; V: TRBV29-1; CDR3: CSVGHGGRSSTEAFF
length: 15; V: TRBV7-2; CDR3: CASSLGTSAYNEQFF
length: 13; V: TRBV10-3; CDR3: CAISPSGQSGYTF
length: 13; V: TRBV23-1; CDR3: CASNRQGFYEQYF
length: 19; V: TRBV12-5; CDR3: CASGLVLKDRALHPQPQHF
length: 14; V: TRBV7-2; CDR3: CASSFPGNTYEQYF
length: 13; V: TRBV30; CDR3: CAWYSGAGSPLHF
length: 15; V: TRBV7-2; CDR3: CASSLASGRAGEQFF
length: 15; V: TRBV9; CDR3: CASSARRQPQETQYF
length: 14; V: TRBV6-6; CDR3: CASSVGGDDTEAFF
length: 16; V: TRBV7-2; CDR3: CASSSQPGQGRETQYF
length: 11; V: TRBV27; CDR3: CASSKGLEQYF
length: 15; V: TRBV19; CDR3: CASSIEGLANYGYTF
length: 14; V: TRBV11-2; CDR3: CASSSRRGGETQYF
length: 14; V: TRBV14; CDR3: CASSRGTSVSPLHF
length: 13; V: TRBV18; CDR3: CASSFELKETQYF
length: 16; V: TRBV9; CDR3: CASSVAASGKLDTQYF
length: 19; V: TRBV7-2; CDR3: CASSLSAGTLAGGGDTQYF
length: 15; V: TRBV27; CDR3: CASSLVGGPTYEQYF
length: 17; V: TRBV7-3; CDR3: CASSWKTGVLAKNIQYF
length: 14; V: TRBV11-3; CDR3: CASSLARDTDTQYF
length: 15; V: TRBV7-8; CDR3: CASSVQDIAKNIQYF
length: 15; V: TRBV5-1; CDR3: CASSLQGASKNIQYF
length: 16; V: TRBV15; CDR3: CATSPQGDRGAYEQYF
length: 14; V: TRBV5-1; CDR3: CASSLGGQINEQFF
length: 14; V: TRBV4-1; CDR3: CASSLSGSTDTQYF
length: 16; V: TRBV4-1; CDR3: CASSQGQGFTGNTIYF
length: 14; V: TRBV11-3; CDR3: CASSLDGGHTEAFF
length: 17; V: TRBV28; CDR3: CASTVSGTGKSNQPQHF
length: 12; V: TRBV28; CDR3: CASSFSPSPLHF
length: 12; V: TRBV7-9; CDR3: CASSSRGTEAFF
length: 15; V: TRBV19; CDR3: CASKRTGENTGELFF
length: 15; V: TRBV2; CDR3: CASSEGLAGGHEQFF
length: 13; V: TRBV7-9; CDR3: CATGVQSNSPLHF
length: 14; V: TRBV2; CDR3: CASTGQGPSYEQYF
length: 14; V: TRBV28; CDR3: CANSSAGYDSPLHF
length: 14; V: TRBV30; CDR3: CAWSVGQGGYGYTF